This T cell receptor beta chain was identified in a study of OX40 agonist ivuxolimab in advanced cancers. This CDR3 spans 14 amino acids. The germline gives CDR1 MNHEY, CDR2 SVGAGI. The ends lost 5 bases at V and 4 bases at J; junction bases unmatched: 6. Assay: immunoSEQ multiplex PCR; the TCRdb copy retains only in-frame clones and omits some. This sample yields 60,000 to 90,000 clones, of which about 86% are seen a single time; 0.6% to 0.8% belongs to the top ten. The chain combines TRBV6-5 with TRBJ1-1; TRBD1 aligns across 8 bases. This TCR was sampled from an adult with an advanced solid tumor such as melanoma, head and neck, liver or kidney cancer. Sample: CD4+ or CD8+ T cells sorted from blood, taken in a trial of the OX40 agonist ivuxolimab. The CDR3 reads CASSTRQGTTEAFF. The DNA for the CDR3 is TGTGCCAGCAGTACTAGACAGGGGACCACTGAAGCTTTCTTT.